This T cell receptor beta chain was obtained from a study of CD8 T cells in Susac syndrome. Whole-study findings and limits: The study's TCR sequencing and HLA analysis covered a relatively small number of individuals, and the study acknowledged this.

The CDR3 consists of 13 residues. Per the germline V gene, CDR1 is SQVTM and CDR2 is ANQGSEA. Trimming cost V 3 bases and J 3 bases, with 12 bases left between them. About 0.5 to 1 ug RNA was reverse transcribed with random hexamers. Amplification of TCR beta CDR3 used immunoSEQ multiplex PCR across 54 Vbeta and 13 Jbeta. TCRdb re-derived calls from the immunoSEQ multiplex PCR reads in MiXCR, one entry per CDR3 protein. The sample gives 250,000 to 350,000 distinct CDR3 sequences, roughly nine tenths of which show up once; more than 0.06% is in the top ten. On this clonotype itself: The target antigen is unknown.

The V call is TRBV29-1, the J call TRBJ2-7, with D maybe TRBD1 (5 bases). Sequencing was carried out using CD4+ T cells from PBMCs. The receptor was derived from a human donor with multiple sclerosis. This CDR3 is CSVESQGGYEQYF. CDR3 nucleotide sequence: TGCAGCGTTGAGTCGCAGGGCGGCTACGAGCAGTACTTC.